The 21 T cell receptor beta chains given below trace back to one sample, sequenced in a study of regulatory T cells in long-lasting Graves disease. Time point of the sample: persistent/refractory GD, antithyroid drugs over 5 years with positive TRAb. Preparation of the TCR library used RNA extracted from PBMCs. Building of the TCR beta libraries involved iRepertoire HTBI primers and Arm-PCR of CDR3 regions. TCRdb analysed the multiplex PCR reads with MiXCR anew, one entry per CDR3 protein. The sample consists of more than 350,000 distinct CDR3 sequences, around 23% of them appearing once. The source material was peripheral blood mononuclear cells (PBMCs), sampled when the disease was refractory, from a patient treated with antithyroid drugs. These receptors came from a female donor with Graves disease.

This clonotype was observed at least ten times. The chain employs TRBV6-1 and TRBJ2-7; no firm D call. Trimming took 6 bases from V and 5 from J, leaving 8 bases between them. The CDR3 runs 11 residues. Germline V gene lookup returns CDR1 MNHNS and CDR2 SASEGT. The CDR3 reads CASRVLNEQYF. The CDR3 bases are TGTGCCAGCAGGGTATTGAACGAGCAGTACTTC.

The chain links TRBV14 to TRBJ2-5; D call uncertain. Germline V lookup: CDR1 SGHDN, CDR2 FVKESK. The ends were cut back, 1 base at V and 2 bases at J, with 14 bases in the middle. This CDR3 has 16 amino acids. This chain's CDR3 is CASSQGRAGGQETQYF. The CDR3 DNA reads as TGTGCCAGCAGCCAAGGTCGGGCAGGCGGACAAGAGACCCAGTACTTC.

With regard to this clonotype: This may be a read error: a much more frequent sequence differs by one nucleotide. The rearrangement joins TRBV28 to TRBJ2-7; 9 bases are a match to TRBD2. From germline, CDR1 is MDHEN and CDR2 SYDVKM. This CDR3 comprises 14 residues. In DNA, the CDR3 is TGTACCAGCAACCTTAGCGGGAGCTCCTACGAGCAGTACTTC. This codes for CTSNLSGSSYEQYF.

This clonotype was found many times. The V call is TRBV7-8, the J call TRBJ1-1; D uncertain. The V gene's germline CDR1 is SGHVS and CDR2 FQNEAQ. This CDR3 has 11 residues. Deletions cut 5 bases from V and 11 bases from J, with 12 bases between. In nucleotides, the CDR3 is TGTGCCAGCAGCCAAGTGGAGGTGGCTTTCTTT. Its translation: CASSQVEVAFF.

The rearrangement uses TRBV18 and TRBJ2-7, with 7 nucleotides matching TRBD1. J was trimmed by 6 bases and V by 2 bases; bases with no gene match: 4. This CDR3 spans 13 amino acids. Per germline, CDR1 KGHSH and CDR2 LQKENI. CDR3 region: CASSPDRVSEQYF. DNA of the CDR3: TGTGCCAGCTCACCAGACAGGGTATCCGAGCAGTACTTC.

J is TRBJ1-1 and V is TRBV5-1; D might be TRBD1 (6 bases). With 4 bases removed from V and 5 bases from J, the gap between germline ends came to 15 bases. The CDR3 length is 14 residues. The germline gives CDR1 SGHRS, CDR2 YFSETQ. CDR3 sequence (DNA): TGCGCCAGCAGCCAAGGACAGAGTTTGACTGAAGCTTTCTTT. This encodes CASSQGQSLTEAFF.

This clonotype was found many times. DNA of the CDR3: TGTGCCTGCCTGACAGGGGGACGAGAAAAACTGTTTTTT. It yields the protein CACLTGGREKLFF. V gene TRBV30 combines with J gene TRBJ1-4; 9 bases match TRBD1. The CDR3 runs 13 residues. Per germline, CDR1 GTSNPN and CDR2 SVGIG (reference sequence). V trimming: 6 bases; J trimming: 8 bases; junction bases outside the gene matches: 7.

This clonotype was detected many times. The V call is TRBV6-1, the J call TRBJ1-5, with a possible D match to TRBD1 (6 bases). The length of the CDR3 is 16 residues. Trimming took 2 bases from V and 3 from J, leaving 14 bases between them. Germline V gene sequence: CDR1 MNHNS, CDR2 SASEGT. Here the CDR3 DNA reads TGTGCCAGCAGTGAAACAGGGAAGGGGTTCAATCAGCCCCAGCATTTT. Translation: CASSETGKGFNQPQHF.

This clonotype was seen at least ten times. The V call is TRBV3-1, the J call TRBJ1-1, with D uncertain. Trimming removed 0 bases from V and 0 bases from J, with 5 bases in between. The length of the CDR3 is 14 residues. Germline V CDR1 and CDR2: LGHDT, YNNKEL (reference sequence). CDR3 residues: CASSQDDLNTEAFF. The CDR3, as DNA: TGTGCCAGCAGCCAAGATGACCTGAACACTGAAGCTTTCTTT.

CDR3 sequence (DNA): TGTGCCAGTAGTAACAGGGACAATGAGCAGTTCTTC. It yields the protein CASSNRDNEQFF. V is TRBV19 and J is TRBJ2-1, with D possibly being TRBD1 (6 bases). The CDR3 has 12 residues. CDR1 and CDR2 from the germline V gene are LNHDA and SQIVND (reference sequence). Trimming left V 4 bases short and J 5 bases short, with 6 bases between.

The chain couples TRBV12-3 or TRBV12-4 to TRBJ2-7, with TRBD1 identical over 9 bases. The V gene end was trimmed by 6 bases and the J gene end by 6 bases; junction bases not matched to a gene: 18. This CDR3 contains 17 residues. The CDR3 protein is CASSSPPGQGLSREQYF. The CDR3 nucleotides are TGTGCCAGCAGCTCACCTCCGGGACAGGGACTATCACGCGAGCAGTACTTC.

A few counts support this clonotype. The gene calls are TRBV4-2 and TRBJ2-7; 9 positions agree with TRBD2. The ends lost 1 base at V and 6 bases at J; junction bases unmatched: 7. The CDR3 runs 15 residues. Germline V gene data show CDR1 as LGHNA and CDR2 as YNFKEQ. Written as DNA, the CDR3 is TGTGCCAGCAGCCAAGCTAGCGGGGCCCCCGCCGAGCAGTACTTC. The encoded protein is CASSQASGAPAEQYF.

This clonotype was observed a few times. This chain uses TRBV7-9 with TRBJ2-7; 14 nucleotides align to TRBD2. Trimming cost V 6 bases and J 2 bases; bases outside gene matches: 12. This CDR3 is 18 amino acids long. CDR1 SEHNR and CDR2 FQNEAQ come from the germline V gene (reference sequence). The CDR3, as DNA: TGTGCCAGCAGTCCCCGTCCGGGACTAGCGGGAGCTACCTACGAGCAGTACTTC. It translates to CASSPRPGLAGATYEQYF.

This clonotype was counted only a few times. V usage is TRBV30 and J usage is TRBJ2-7, with 7 nucleotides matching TRBD2. CDR1 and CDR2 from the germline V gene are GTSNPN and SVGIG (reference sequence). J was trimmed by 3 bases and V by 2 bases; bases with no gene match: 7. This CDR3 is 14 amino acids long. CDR3 sequence: CAWSWGGYNYEQYF. CDR3 DNA: TGTGCCTGGAGTTGGGGGGGGTATAACTACGAGCAGTACTTC.

This clonotype was counted ten times or more. The V call is TRBV28, the J call TRBJ2-5; 7 bases align to TRBD1. CDR1 is MDHEN, CDR2 SYDVKM, per germline. V trimming: 6 bases; J trimming: 6 bases; junction bases outside the gene matches: 10. This CDR3 spans 14 amino acids. The DNA of the CDR3 is TGTGCCAGCAGCTCGCGAGGGGGCTGGAAGACCCAGTACTTC. The encoded protein is CASSSRGGWKTQYF.

This clonotype was seen only a few times. The J gene is TRBJ2-4, the V gene TRBV5-1, with TRBD2 identical over 8 bases. Per the germline V gene, CDR1 is SGHRS and CDR2 is YFSETQ. Unmatched junction bases numbered 4, after V lost 1 base and J lost 7 bases. The CDR3 has 14 amino acids. CDR3 loop: CASSLSAGGNIQYF. CDR3 sequence (DNA): TGCGCCAGCAGCTTGTCTGCGGGAGGTAACATTCAGTACTTC. Looking up the rest from reference TRBV5-1 and TRBJ2-4 gives the full variable domain: KAGVTQTPRYLIKTRGQQVTLSCSPISGHRSVSWYQQTPGQGLQFLFEYFSETQRNKGNFPGRFSGRQFSNSRSEMNVSTLELGDSALYLCASSLSAGGNIQYFGAGTRLSVL.

Many counts were recorded for this clonotype. The chain has TRBV12-3 or TRBV12-4 and TRBJ1-2, with TRBD1 identical over 7 bases. The CDR3 consists of 16 residues. Trimming took 2 bases from V and 5 from J; bases not matched to a gene: 11. The CDR3: CASSLSTGQNTYGYTF. CDR3 DNA sequence: TGTGCCAGCAGTTTAAGCACGGGACAGAACACTTATGGCTACACCTTC.

This clonotype was seen at least ten times. This chain joins TRBV11-2 and TRBJ2-2; 10 nucleotides agree with TRBD2. The CDR3 covers 16 residues. Trimming at V came to 3 bases and at J to 3 bases, leaving 4 bases not matched to a gene. CDR1 and CDR2 (germline): SGHAT, FQNNGV. Here the CDR3 DNA reads TGTGCCAGCAGCTTTCTAGCGGGAGCTTACACCGGGGAGCTGTTTTTT. Protein sequence: CASSFLAGAYTGELFF.

This chain connects TRBV6-1 to TRBJ2-7; 9 bases map to TRBD2. The CDR3 is 13 amino acids. Germline values: CDR1 MNHNS, CDR2 SASEGT. In nucleotides, the CDR3 is TGTGCGGCCCGGCGGGAGGGCCGTAACGAGCAGTACTTC. This translates into CAARREGRNEQYF.

The chain combines TRBV5-6 with TRBJ1-5; TRBD1 matches at 10 bases. Looked up from germline, CDR1 is SGHDT and CDR2 is YYEEEE. The CDR3 has 15 residues. Germline trimming cut 7 bases from V and 7 bases from J; bases unmatched to any gene: 11. The CDR3 reads CASSRTGGFGQPQHF. The CDR3, as DNA: TGTGCCAGCTCCCGGACAGGGGGTTTCGGCCAGCCCCAGCATTTT. The whole variable domain, remainder taken from reference TRBV5-6 and TRBJ1-5, is DAGVTQSPTHLIKTRGQQVTLRCSPKSGHDTVSWYQQALGQGPQFIFQYYEEEERQRGNFPDRFSGHQFPNYSSELNVNALLLGDSALYLCASSRTGGFGQPQHFGDGTRLSIL.

This clonotype came up a few times. This chain links TRBV7-8 with TRBJ2-2, with 7 bases aligning to TRBD2. The V gene end was trimmed by 2 bases and the J gene end by 5 bases; junction bases not matched to a gene: 14. Germline V gives CDR1 SGHVS, CDR2 FQNEAQ. The CDR3 has 18 residues. CDR3 protein: CASSLTTAEGEGTGELFF. For the CDR3, the DNA is TGTGCCAGCAGCTTAACAACAGCAGAAGGGGAGGGGACCGGGGAGCTGTTTTTT.